This T cell receptor (beta chain) was captured by sequencing in a study of blood T cell repertoires in COVID-19. Turning to the study itself: In each case, the material was cDNA or gDNA derived from T cells, B-cell-depleted T cells, or PBMCs.

Seattle's cohort entered during active infection and was followed longitudinally. Original processing notes: Estimates of nucleated cell counts were drawn from the amplification of reference gene primers. This table comes from immunoSEQ multiplex PCR, and its TCRdb copy is limited to in-frame clones, with some not included. The V and J calls and the clone size are those of that table, but D and trimming were determined from the DNA. Of some 230,000 clones in the sample, approximately 85% were seen once. The CDR3 sequence is 15 residues long. The germline gives CDR1 SGHTS, CDR2 YDEGEE. V shed 6 bases and J 10 bases; nucleotides not matched to a gene: 13.

The chain links TRBV5-8 to TRBJ1-4; 9 bases match TRBD1. The sample consisted of peripheral blood. The receptor's source is an elderly woman with COVID-19, enrolled during active disease. This chain's CDR3 is CASTGRGQGIGKLFF. CDR3 DNA: TGTGCCAGCACCGGGCGGGGACAGGGAATAGGAAAACTGTTTTTT.